The 15 T cell receptor beta chains in this list originate from one sample, sequenced in a study of tumor-infiltrating lymphocytes in primary liver carcinoma. Unsorted bulk tissue (roughly 17-33 mg) underwent RNA and DNA co-extraction. From around 0.5 ug of total RNA, TCR beta-specific cDNA was reverse-transcribed using a constant-region primer. ARM-PCR was slightly modified, and three nested multiplex PCR rounds with it gave rise to the TCR beta libraries. Running 10 cycles apiece, the first two PCR rounds relied on TRBV1-TRBV30 forward primers together with a C-beta reverse primer. TCRdb called the multiplex PCR reads again in MiXCR, with one record for every CDR3 protein. The sample records roughly 100,000 distinct CDR3 sequences, roughly 80% being singletons. Sequencing input: liver tumor tissue from sampling region 3. The subset: tumor region T3, left-lateral pole. These receptors were obtained from a man between 35 and 55 years old with primary liver carcinoma and hepatitis B virus infection.

Points on this clonotype: Because the CDR3 is missing its conserved closing phenylalanine or tryptophan, this is likely a read error. The rearrangement joins TRBV12-3 or TRBV12-4 to TRBJ2-5, with 10 bases matching TRBD2. CDR3 length: 15 amino acids. The CDR3 spells CASMPLAGSQETQYL. CDR3 nucleotides: TGTGCCAGCATGCCACTAGCGGGGAGCCAAGAAACCCAGTACCTC.

Comments on this clonotype: No conserved phenylalanine or tryptophan is present at the end of the CDR3, so a read error is the likely explanation. The J gene is TRBJ2-1, the V gene TRBV6-6, with D perhaps matching TRBD1 or TRBD2 (6 bases each). The CDR3 contains 18 residues. Germline V lookup: CDR1 MNHNY, CDR2 SVGAGI (reference sequence). The V end lost 0 bases, the J end lost 8 bases, and 23 bases lay between the germline ends. This CDR3 is CASSYSIGGTSRQDEQFL. The CDR3, as DNA: TGTGCCAGCAGTTACTCGATTGGGGGGACAAGCCGGCAGGATGAGCAGTTCTTA.

This CDR3 reads CANRRDKQYNEQFF. The CDR3 DNA follows: TGTGCCAACAGGAGGGACAAGCAGTACAATGAGCAGTTCTTC. The J gene is TRBJ2-1, the V gene TRBV5-4; D possibly matches TRBD1 or TRBD2 (6 bases each). CDR1 is SGHNT, CDR2 YYREEE, per germline (reference sequence). The CDR3 extends over 14 amino acids. The V end was cut by 9 bases, the J end by 4 bases, with 17 bases between.

The chain recombines TRBV11-2 with TRBJ2-1, with 11 nucleotides matching TRBD2. V was pared by 6 bases and J by 9 bases, with 7 bases of the junction left unmatched. The CDR3 contains 14 residues. Germline lookup yields CDR1 SGHAT and CDR2 FQNNGV. In DNA form, the CDR3 reads TGTGCCAGCAGTTTAACTAGCGGGAGCCGTGAGCAGTTCTTC. It codes for CASSLTSGSREQFF.

Remarks on this clonotype: The junction and the germline gene differ at one end; a read error may be behind it. This chain links TRBV4-1 with TRBJ2-5; D is possibly TRBD2 (6 bases). In germline, CDR1 is MGHRA, CDR2 YSYEKL. This CDR3 is 16 amino acids long. CDR3 DNA: TGCGCCAACAGCCAAAATCCAGGACTAACGGGAGAGACCCAGTACTTC. Its protein product is CANSQNPGLTGETQYF.

The table lists this clonotype with a few counts. This may be a read error, as it is one base from a much larger clone. J is TRBJ2-5 and V is TRBV7-9; no reliable D call. With 7 bases removed from V and 5 bases from J, the gap between germline ends came to 14 bases. CDR3 size: 13 residues. Germline CDR1 SEHNR, CDR2 FQNEAQ (reference sequence). The CDR3 nucleotides are TGTGCCAGCAACATAAGACACGGGGAGACCCAGTACTTC. This translates into CASNIRHGETQYF.

On this clonotype itself: Mismatch with germline at one junction end may stem from a read error. The chain combines TRBV11-2 with TRBJ2-7; D possibly corresponds to TRBD1 (5 bases). Germline CDR1 reads SGHAT; CDR2 reads FQNNGV. This CDR3 comprises 14 residues. Here the CDR3 reads CANRSNRNSYEQYF. CDR3 DNA: TGCGCCAACAGGTCTAACAGGAACTCCTACGAGCAGTACTTC.

On this clonotype: A junction boundary mismatches the germline segment, possibly from a read error. The chain links TRBV28 to TRBJ2-1; TRBD1 aligns across 9 bases. The CDR3 runs 15 residues. The germline gives CDR1 MDHEN, CDR2 SYDVKM. CDR3 sequence: CASSSSGQGTNVQFF. The CDR3 bases are TGTGCCAGCAGTTCGTCGGGACAGGGCACCAATGTGCAGTTCTTC.

About this clonotype: It is likely a read error, because the conserved phenylalanine at the end of the CDR3 is missing. This chain uses TRBV6-6 with TRBJ2-7; D is unresolved. The CDR3 sequence is 15 residues long. In germline, CDR1 is MNHNY, CDR2 SVGAGI (reference sequence). The V end was cut by 6 bases, the J end by 0 bases, with 15 bases between. In nucleotides, the CDR3 is TGTGCCAGCAGCTCTCCCACCCTGAGCTCCTACGAGCAGTACTCC. Its protein product is CASSSPTLSSYEQYS.

As for this clonotype: In this CDR3 the conserved last residue, phenylalanine or tryptophan, is missing, so a read error is likely. The chain recombines TRBV6-1 with TRBJ2-2; tentatively, D is TRBD1 (5 bases). Looked up from germline, CDR1 is MNHNS and CDR2 is SASEGT. The CDR3 runs to 15 residues. The germline V and J ends were trimmed by 9 bases and 6 bases, with 20 bases remaining between them. CDR3 DNA: TGTGCCAGTAGCATTGAGGTTGGGGCCCCCGGGGAGCTGTTTGTT. It is translated as CASSIEVGAPGELFV.

This clonotype was observed a handful of times. The germline gene is not matched at one end of the junction; a read error may be the cause. V usage is TRBV12-3 or TRBV12-4 and J usage is TRBJ2-1, with D perhaps matching TRBD1 (5 bases). The CDR3 runs 15 residues. CDR3 coding DNA: TGTGCCAGCAGGGTGGCAGGGCGGACCTACAATGAGCAATTCTTC. Protein: CASRVAGRTYNEQFF.

This rearrangement joins TRBV11-2 to TRBJ1-5, with D perhaps matching TRBD1 (6 bases). This CDR3 contains 17 residues. Germline V gives CDR1 SGHAT, CDR2 FQNNGV. V lost 1 base to trimming and J lost 10 bases, with 23 bases between them. As DNA, the CDR3 is TGTGCCAGCAGCTTAGTAGGGGTAACAGGGAACATTCATCCCCAGCATTTT. It specifies CASSLVGVTGNIHPQHF.

A remark on this clonotype: Since no conserved phenylalanine or tryptophan closes the CDR3, a read error is the likely cause. V is TRBV28 and J is TRBJ1-1; 7 nucleotides agree with TRBD1. This CDR3 is 15 amino acids long. The trim removed 2 bases at V and 3 bases at J, leaving 6 bases unmatched. Germline CDR1 is MDHEN and CDR2 is SYDVKM. The CDR3 spells CASSLATTGDTEAFL. Written as DNA, the CDR3 is TGTGCCAGCAGTTTAGCAACAACAGGGGACACTGAAGCTTTCTTA.

Worth noting for this clonotype: This CDR3 fails to terminate in the conserved phenylalanine or tryptophan, so it likely reflects a read error. J is TRBJ2-7 and V is TRBV6-2 or TRBV6-3; 9 bases agree with TRBD1. V shed 7 bases and J 6 bases; nucleotides not matched to a gene: 13. Germline CDR1 is MNHEY and CDR2 is SVGEGT. The CDR3 has 15 amino acids. CDR3 sequence (DNA): TGTGCCAGCAACCTTCCGGGACAGGGAGTCATCGAGCAGTACTTA. As protein: CASNLPGQGVIEQYL.

For this clonotype: At one end, the junction sequence differs from germline, possibly due to a read error. This chain links TRBV11-2 with TRBJ2-6; maybe TRBD1 (5 bases). The CDR3 contains 18 residues. Germline V lookup: CDR1 SGHAT, CDR2 FQNNGV. The CDR3: CANSSWVPNLSGANVVTF. For the CDR3, the DNA is TGTGCCAACAGCAGCTGGGTACCAAATCTCTCTGGGGCCAACGTCGTGACTTTC.